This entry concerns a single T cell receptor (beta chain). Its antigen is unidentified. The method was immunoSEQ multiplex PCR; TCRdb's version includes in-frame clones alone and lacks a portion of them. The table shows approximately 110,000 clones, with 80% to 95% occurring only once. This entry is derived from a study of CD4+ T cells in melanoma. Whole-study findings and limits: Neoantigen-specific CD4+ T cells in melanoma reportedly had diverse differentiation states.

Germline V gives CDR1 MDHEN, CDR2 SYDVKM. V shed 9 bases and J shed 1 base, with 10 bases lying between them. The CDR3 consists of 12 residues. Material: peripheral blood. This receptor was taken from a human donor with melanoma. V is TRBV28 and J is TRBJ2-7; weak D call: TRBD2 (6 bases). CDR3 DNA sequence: TGTGCCAGTTGGGACTCTTCCTACGAGCAGTACTTC. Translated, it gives CASWDSSYEQYF.